Each of the 16 T cell receptor beta chains below was sequenced from the same sample in a study of PD-1 blockade in classical Hodgkin lymphoma (dated by TCRdb to the early 2020s). The label giving this sample's time point can be read as: cycle 4 day 1 (C4D1), after 6 weeks of nivolumab. All trial patients had relapsed after autologous stem cell transplantation, with cohorts A, B and C differing in prior brentuximab vedotin exposure. Library preparation employed the immunoSEQ multiplex PCR assay. TCRdb took over this immuneACCESS table, retaining in-frame rearrangements with V and J assigned. Such tables are incomplete; in checked studies, under half of the missing clones stem from an unresolved V gene, and the remainder is unexplained. This sample has just under 65,000 clones in its table, and about 89% of those were observed once. About a tenth of the sample belongs to the ten largest clones. Material: peripheral blood mononuclear cells (PBMCs), obtained before the fourth cycle of nivolumab. These receptors came from a human donor with classical Hodgkin lymphoma.

The rearrangement links TRBV5-5 to TRBJ1-4, with TRBD1 identical over 8 bases. The V gene end was trimmed by 3 bases and the J gene end by 5 bases; junction bases not matched to a gene: 15. Looked up from germline, CDR1 is SGHKS and CDR2 is YYEKEE (reference sequence). CDR3 length: 18 residues. The CDR3 DNA follows: TGTGCCAGCAGCTCATCCCCCCACCAGGGGGCGAGGAATGAAAAACTGTTTTTT. Translated: CASSSSPHQGARNEKLFF.

This chain connects TRBV6-6 to TRBJ1-1; no clear D. The CDR3 consists of 11 residues. Germline assignment: CDR1 MNHNY and CDR2 SVGAGI (reference sequence). V was clipped by 6 bases and J by 0 bases, with 2 bases between them. The CDR3 here is CASRLNTEAFF. DNA of the CDR3: TGTGCCAGCAGATTGAACACTGAAGCTTTCTTT.

The chain joins TRBV7-8 to TRBJ1-6; no firm D call. From germline, CDR1 is SGHVS and CDR2 FQNEAQ. CDR3 length: 16 amino acids. The germline V and J ends were trimmed by 2 bases and 0 bases, with 8 bases remaining between them. CDR3 amino acids: CASSLRARSYNSPLHF. For the CDR3, the DNA is TGTGCCAGCAGCTTAAGGGCGCGCTCCTATAATTCACCCCTCCACTTT.

Only a few counts were recorded for this clone. V and J are TRBV7-6 and TRBJ2-1, with TRBD2 matching 10 bases. CDR1 and CDR2 from the germline V gene are SGHVS and FNYEAQ. The V and J ends lost 3 bases and 5 bases, in that order; junction bases with no gene match: 13. The length of the CDR3 is 18 residues. The CDR3 sequence: CASSFRTFSGGPDNEQFF. The CDR3 DNA follows: TGTGCCAGCAGCTTTAGGACTTTTAGCGGGGGGCCTGACAATGAGCAGTTCTTC.

This chain joins TRBV9 and TRBJ2-5, with unresolved D. Germline CDR1 is SGDLS and CDR2 is YYNGEE. Deletions cut 0 bases from V and 5 bases from J, with 5 bases between. CDR3 length equals 12 residues. The CDR3 region is CASSVVRETQYF. In DNA form, the CDR3 reads TGTGCCAGCAGCGTAGTAAGGGAGACCCAGTACTTC.

The genes are TRBV7-8 and TRBJ1-5, with D unclear. The ends were cut back, 4 bases at V and 5 bases at J, with 6 bases in the middle. Per germline, CDR1 SGHVS and CDR2 FQNEAQ. This CDR3 comprises 12 residues. Written as DNA, the CDR3 is TGTGCCAGCAGCTCCCGGGATCAGCCCCAGCATTTT. It codes for CASSSRDQPQHF.

This chain connects TRBV29-1 to TRBJ2-2, with 9 positions matching TRBD1. Germline-derived CDR1 and CDR2 are SQVTM and ANQGSEA. There are 16 residues in the CDR3. After removal of 5 bases from V and 3 bases from J, the junction contained 10 bases not matched to a gene. CDR3 DNA: TGCAGCGTTTCCCGGGACAGGGCATCCTACACCGGGGAGCTGTTTTTT. Its protein product is CSVSRDRASYTGELFF.

The chain recombines TRBV7-9 with TRBJ2-5; D ambiguous. The germline V gene has CDR1 SEHNR and CDR2 FQNEAQ (reference sequence). Trimming pared 4 bases from V and 2 bases from J, leaving 11 bases between. This CDR3 is 14 amino acids long. This chain's CDR3 is CASSSNPEQETQYF. The CDR3 DNA sequence: TGTGCCAGCAGCTCCAATCCAGAACAAGAGACCCAGTACTTC.

This chain connects TRBV7-9 to TRBJ2-6; D is unresolved. The germline CDR1 and CDR2 sequences are SEHNR and FQNEAQ (reference sequence). The CDR3 runs 19 residues. The germline V and J ends were trimmed by 5 bases and 10 bases, with 30 bases remaining between them. The CDR3 region has the DNA TGTGCCAGCAGCCCCTTTCCTCTTTTCCCCTCTCGGCCAGAAAACGTCCTGACTTTC. It yields the protein CASSPFPLFPSRPENVLTF.

J is TRBJ1-5 and V is TRBV5-6; D unresolved. The CDR3 runs to 14 residues. V was cut by 2 bases and J by 4 bases, with 10 bases left in between. Germline values: CDR1 SGHDT, CDR2 YYEEEE. CDR3 sequence reads: CASSFRGVNQPQHF. CDR3 in DNA: TGTGCCAGCAGCTTTCGGGGAGTGAATCAGCCCCAGCATTTT.

This chain connects TRBV6-6 to TRBJ2-2, with D possibly called TRBD1 or TRBD2 (6 bases each). Between the trimmed V and J ends, which lost 7 bases and 4 bases, there was a span of 13 bases. Per the germline V gene, CDR1 is MNHNY and CDR2 is SVGAGI (reference sequence). This CDR3 comprises 14 residues. CDR3 region: CASTPGAATGELFF. Written as DNA, the CDR3 is TGTGCCAGCACGCCGGGGGCCGCCACCGGGGAGCTGTTTTTT.

V gene TRBV9 combines with J gene TRBJ1-2; tentatively, D is TRBD1 (5 bases). The germline V and J ends were trimmed by 0 bases and 3 bases, with 9 bases remaining between them. Per germline, CDR1 SGDLS and CDR2 YYNGEE. The CDR3 spans 14 residues. CDR3 loop: CASSVGDADYGYTF. CDR3 nucleotides: TGTGCCAGCAGCGTAGGGGACGCGGACTATGGCTACACCTTC.

The rearrangement uses TRBV19 and TRBJ1-2, with D possibly matching TRBD1 (5 bases). This CDR3 contains 15 residues. Germline CDR1 and CDR2: LNHDA and SQIVND (reference sequence). Trimming removed 5 bases from V and 4 bases from J, with 17 bases in between. The CDR3 region is CASSPHRDSSYGYTF. As DNA, the CDR3 is TGTGCCAGTAGTCCCCACCGGGACTCCAGCTATGGCTACACCTTC.

The V gene is TRBV6-6, the J gene TRBJ2-5; D unresolved. Trimming took 6 bases from V and 7 from J, leaving 24 bases between them. From germline, CDR1 is MNHNY and CDR2 SVGAGI (reference sequence). The CDR3 consists of 16 residues. CDR3 coding DNA: TGTGCCAGCAGCAATACTGCTGGTAGGAGAAAAGGGACCCAGTACTTC. Encoded protein: CASSNTAGRRKGTQYF.

This clone came up many times. V gene TRBV10-1 combines with J gene TRBJ2-1; TRBD1 agrees at 7 bases. This CDR3 is 16 amino acids long. V trimming: 5 bases; J trimming: 4 bases; junction bases outside the gene matches: 11. Germline CDR1 reads WNHNN; CDR2 reads SYGVQD (reference sequence). The CDR3 DNA follows: TGCGCCAGCAGTCCTCTCCTGGGGACAGCTTACAATGAGCAGTTCTTC. Protein: CASSPLLGTAYNEQFF.

This chain uses TRBV19 with TRBJ1-1, with D maybe TRBD1 (5 bases). Trimming stripped 3 bases from V and 5 bases from J, with 13 bases between. The CDR3 consists of 14 residues. Germline assignment: CDR1 LNHDA and CDR2 SQIVND (reference sequence). This CDR3 is CASSIQGQATEAFF. The CDR3 DNA is TGTGCCAGTAGTATCCAGGGCCAAGCGACTGAAGCTTTCTTT.